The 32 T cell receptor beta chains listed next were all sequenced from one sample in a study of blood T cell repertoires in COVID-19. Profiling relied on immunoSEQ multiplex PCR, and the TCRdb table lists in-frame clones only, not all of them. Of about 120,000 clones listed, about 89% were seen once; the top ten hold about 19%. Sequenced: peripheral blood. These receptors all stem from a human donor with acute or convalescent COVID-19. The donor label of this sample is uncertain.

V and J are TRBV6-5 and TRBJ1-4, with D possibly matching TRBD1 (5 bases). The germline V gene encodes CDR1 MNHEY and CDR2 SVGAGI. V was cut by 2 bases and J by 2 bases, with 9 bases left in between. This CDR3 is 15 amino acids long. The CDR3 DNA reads TGTGCCAGCAGTTACAAATCAGGGACTAATGAAAAACTGTTTTTT. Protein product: CASSYKSGTNEKLFF.

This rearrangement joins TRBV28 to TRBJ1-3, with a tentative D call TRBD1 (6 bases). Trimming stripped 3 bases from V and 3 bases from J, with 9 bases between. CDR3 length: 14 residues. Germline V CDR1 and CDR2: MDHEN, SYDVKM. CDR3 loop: CASSLGGHGNTIYF. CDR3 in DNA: TGTGCCAGCAGTTTGGGGGGGCATGGAAACACCATATATTTT.

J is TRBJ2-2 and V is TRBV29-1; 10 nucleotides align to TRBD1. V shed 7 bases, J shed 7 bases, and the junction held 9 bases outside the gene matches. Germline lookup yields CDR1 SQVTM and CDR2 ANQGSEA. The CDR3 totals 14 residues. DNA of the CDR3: TGCAGCGGCGGACAGGGGGGTTACAGCGGGGAGCTGTTTTTT. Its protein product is CSGGQGGYSGELFF.

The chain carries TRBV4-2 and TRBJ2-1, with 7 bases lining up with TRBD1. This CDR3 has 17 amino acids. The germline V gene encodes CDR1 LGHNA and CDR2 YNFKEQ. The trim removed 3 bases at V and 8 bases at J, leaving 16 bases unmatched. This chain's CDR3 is CASSQVLDRAVNYEQFF. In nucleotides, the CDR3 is TGTGCCAGCAGCCAGGTTTTAGACAGGGCGGTTAACTATGAGCAGTTCTTC.

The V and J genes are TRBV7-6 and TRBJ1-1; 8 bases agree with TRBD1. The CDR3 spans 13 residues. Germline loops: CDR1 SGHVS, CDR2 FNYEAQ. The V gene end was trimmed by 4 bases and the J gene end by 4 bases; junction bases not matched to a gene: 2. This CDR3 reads CASSSDRGTEAFF. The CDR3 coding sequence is TGTGCCAGCAGCTCCGACAGGGGCACTGAAGCTTTCTTT. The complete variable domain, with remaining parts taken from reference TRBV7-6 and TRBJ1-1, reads GAGVSQSPRYKVTKRGQDVALRCDPISGHVSLYWYRQALGQGPEFLTYFNYEAQQDKSGLPNDRFSAERPEGSISTLTIQRTEQRDSAMYRCASSSDRGTEAFFGQGTRLTVV.

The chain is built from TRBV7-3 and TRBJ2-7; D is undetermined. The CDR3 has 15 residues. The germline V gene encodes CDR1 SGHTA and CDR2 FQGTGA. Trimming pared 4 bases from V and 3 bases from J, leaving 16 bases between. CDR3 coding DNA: TGTGCCAGCAGCTCCGAACCCGGGTCGATCTACGAGCAGTACTTC. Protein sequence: CASSSEPGSIYEQYF.

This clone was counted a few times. This CDR3 is CASSPVRGSGEQYF. The CDR3 nucleotides read TGTGCCAGCTCACCCGTTCGGGGGTCTGGCGAGCAGTACTTC. This rearrangement joins TRBV18 to TRBJ2-7, with TRBD2 as a possible D gene (6 bases). Germline-derived CDR1 and CDR2 are KGHSH and LQKENI. There are 14 residues in the CDR3. The ends were cut back, 3 bases at V and 6 bases at J, with 15 bases in the middle. Together with reference TRBV18 and TRBJ2-7, the CDR3 gives the full variable domain: NAGVMQNPRHLVRRRGQEARLRCSPMKGHSHVYWYRQLPEEGLKFMVYLQKENIIDESGMPKERFSAEFPKEGPSILRIQQVVRGDSAAYFCASSPVRGSGEQYFGPGTRLTVT.

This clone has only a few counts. The CDR3 nucleotides read TGTGCCACCAGCAGAGGAGGAAGTCGGACTGAAGCTTTCTTT. This translates into CATSRGGSRTEAFF. The rearrangement joins TRBV15 to TRBJ1-1; no firm D call. CDR1 and CDR2 from the germline V gene are LNHNV and YYDKDF (reference sequence). This CDR3 comprises 14 residues. The ends were cut back, 1 base at V and 5 bases at J, with 11 bases in the middle.

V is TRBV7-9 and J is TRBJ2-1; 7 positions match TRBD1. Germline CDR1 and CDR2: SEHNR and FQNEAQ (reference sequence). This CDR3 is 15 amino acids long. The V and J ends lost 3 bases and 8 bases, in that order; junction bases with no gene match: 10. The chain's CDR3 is CASSLIQGVVDEQFF. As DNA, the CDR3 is TGTGCCAGCAGCTTGATCCAGGGGGTGGTTGATGAGCAGTTCTTC. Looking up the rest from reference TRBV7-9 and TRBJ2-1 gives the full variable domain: DTGVSQNPRHKITKRGQNVTFRCDPISEHNRLYWYRQTLGQGPEFLTYFQNEAQLEKSRLLSDRFSAERPKGSFSTLEIQRTEQGDSAMYLCASSLIQGVVDEQFFGPGTRLTVL.

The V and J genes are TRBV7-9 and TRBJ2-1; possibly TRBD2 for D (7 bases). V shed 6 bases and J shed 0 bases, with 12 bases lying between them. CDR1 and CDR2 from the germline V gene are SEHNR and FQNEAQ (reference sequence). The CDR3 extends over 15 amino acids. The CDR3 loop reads CASRGGGSSYNEQFF. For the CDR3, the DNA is TGTGCCAGCAGAGGGGGGGGAAGCTCCTACAATGAGCAGTTCTTC.

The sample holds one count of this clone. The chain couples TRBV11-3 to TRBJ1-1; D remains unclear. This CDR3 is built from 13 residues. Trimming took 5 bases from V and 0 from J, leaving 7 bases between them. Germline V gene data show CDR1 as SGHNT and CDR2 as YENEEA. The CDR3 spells CASSVYMNTEAFF. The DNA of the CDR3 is TGTGCCAGCAGCGTATATATGAACACTGAAGCTTTCTTT. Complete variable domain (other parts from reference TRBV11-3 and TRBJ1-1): EAGVVQSPRYKIIEKKQPVAFWCNPISGHNTLYWYLQNLGQGPELLIRYENEEAVDDSQLPKDRFSAERLKGVDSTLKIQPAELGDSAVYLCASSVYMNTEAFFGQGTRLTVV.

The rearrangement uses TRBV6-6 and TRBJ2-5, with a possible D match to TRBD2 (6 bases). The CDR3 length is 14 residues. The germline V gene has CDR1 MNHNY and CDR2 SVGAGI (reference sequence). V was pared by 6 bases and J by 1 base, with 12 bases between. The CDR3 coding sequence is TGTGCCAGCAGCGCACCGGGACTCCAAGAGACCCAGTACTTC. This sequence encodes CASSAPGLQETQYF.

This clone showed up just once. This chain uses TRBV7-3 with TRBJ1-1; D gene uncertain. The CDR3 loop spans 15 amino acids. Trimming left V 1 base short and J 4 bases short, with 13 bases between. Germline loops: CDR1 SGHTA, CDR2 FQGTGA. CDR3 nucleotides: TGTGCCAGCAGCTTAAGTGCCAACCGAGTCACTGAAGCTTTCTTT. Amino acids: CASSLSANRVTEAFF.

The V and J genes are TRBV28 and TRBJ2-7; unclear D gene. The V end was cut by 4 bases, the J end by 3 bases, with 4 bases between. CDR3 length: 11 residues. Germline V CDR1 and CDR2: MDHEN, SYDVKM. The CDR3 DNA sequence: TGTGCCAGCAGTTCAAACTACGAGCAGTACTTC. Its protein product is CASSSNYEQYF. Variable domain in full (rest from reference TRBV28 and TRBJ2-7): DVKVTQSSRYLVKRTGEKVFLECVQDMDHENMFWYRQDPGLGLRLIYFSYDVKMKEKGDIPEGYSVSREKKERFSLILESASTNQTSMYLCASSSNYEQYFGPGTRLTVT.

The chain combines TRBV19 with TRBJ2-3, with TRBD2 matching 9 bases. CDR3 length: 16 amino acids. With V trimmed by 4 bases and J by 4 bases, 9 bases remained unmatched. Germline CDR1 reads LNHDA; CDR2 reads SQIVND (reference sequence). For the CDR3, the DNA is TGTGCCAGTAGTAGGGCCGGGACTAGCTACCCAGATACGCAGTATTTT. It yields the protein CASSRAGTSYPDTQYF.

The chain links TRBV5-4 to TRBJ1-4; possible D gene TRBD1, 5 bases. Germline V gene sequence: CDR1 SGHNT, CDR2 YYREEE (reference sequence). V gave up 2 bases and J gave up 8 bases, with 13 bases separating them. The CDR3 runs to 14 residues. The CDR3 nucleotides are TGTGCCAGCAGCTTCGGGGGAATAGAGGAAAAACTGTTTTTT. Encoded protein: CASSFGGIEEKLFF.

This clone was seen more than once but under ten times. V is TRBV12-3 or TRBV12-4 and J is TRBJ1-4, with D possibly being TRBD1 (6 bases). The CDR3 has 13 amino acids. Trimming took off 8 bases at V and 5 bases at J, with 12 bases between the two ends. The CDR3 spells CASVNRVNEKLFF. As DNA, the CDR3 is TGTGCCAGCGTTAACAGGGTAAATGAAAAACTGTTTTTT.

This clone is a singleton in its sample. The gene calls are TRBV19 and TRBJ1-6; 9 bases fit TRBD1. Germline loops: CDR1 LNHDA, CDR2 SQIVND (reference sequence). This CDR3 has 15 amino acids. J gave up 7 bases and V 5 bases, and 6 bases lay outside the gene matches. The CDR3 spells CASSPGQGGNSPLHF. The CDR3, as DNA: TGTGCCAGTAGTCCGGGACAGGGAGGGAATTCACCCCTCCACTTT.

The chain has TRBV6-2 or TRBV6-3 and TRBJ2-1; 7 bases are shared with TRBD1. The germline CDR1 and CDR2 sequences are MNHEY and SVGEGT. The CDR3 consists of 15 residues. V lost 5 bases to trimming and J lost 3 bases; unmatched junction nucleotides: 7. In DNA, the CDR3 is TGTGCCAGCAGTCGAGAGACAGGGTACTACAATGAGCAGTTCTTC. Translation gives CASSRETGYYNEQFF.

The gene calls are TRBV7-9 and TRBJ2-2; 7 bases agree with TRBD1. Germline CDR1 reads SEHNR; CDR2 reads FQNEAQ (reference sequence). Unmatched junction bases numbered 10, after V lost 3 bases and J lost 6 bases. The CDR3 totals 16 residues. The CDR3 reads CASSFYRGEPPGELFF. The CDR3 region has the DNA TGTGCCAGCAGCTTCTACAGGGGCGAGCCCCCCGGGGAGCTGTTTTTT.

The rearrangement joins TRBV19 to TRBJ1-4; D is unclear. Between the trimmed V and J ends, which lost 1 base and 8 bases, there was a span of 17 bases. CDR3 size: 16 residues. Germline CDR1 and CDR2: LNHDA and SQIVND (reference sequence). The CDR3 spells CASSIGRQERREKLFF. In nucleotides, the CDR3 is TGTGCCAGTAGTATAGGCCGTCAGGAAAGAAGAGAAAAACTGTTTTTT.

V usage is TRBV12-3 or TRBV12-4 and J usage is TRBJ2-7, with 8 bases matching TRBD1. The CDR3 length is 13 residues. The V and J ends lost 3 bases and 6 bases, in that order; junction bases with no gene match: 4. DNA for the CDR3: TGTGCCAGCAGTTTCGAACAGGGGGGCGAGCAGTACTTC. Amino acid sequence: CASSFEQGGEQYF.

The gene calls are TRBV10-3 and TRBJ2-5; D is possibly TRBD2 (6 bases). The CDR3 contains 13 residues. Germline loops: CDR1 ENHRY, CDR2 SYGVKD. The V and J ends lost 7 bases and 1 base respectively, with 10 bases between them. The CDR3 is CAITGGPQETQYF. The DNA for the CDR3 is TGTGCCATCACCGGGGGACCCCAAGAGACCCAGTACTTC.

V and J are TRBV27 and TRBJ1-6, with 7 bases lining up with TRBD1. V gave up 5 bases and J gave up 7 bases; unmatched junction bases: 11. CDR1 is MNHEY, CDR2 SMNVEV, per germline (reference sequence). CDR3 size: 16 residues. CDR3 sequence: CASSPKQGLENSPLHF. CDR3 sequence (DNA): TGTGCCAGCAGTCCGAAACAGGGGCTGGAGAATTCACCCCTCCACTTT.

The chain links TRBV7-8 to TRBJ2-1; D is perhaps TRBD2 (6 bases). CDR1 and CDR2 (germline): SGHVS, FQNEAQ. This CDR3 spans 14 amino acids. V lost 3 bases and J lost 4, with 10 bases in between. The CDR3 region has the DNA TGTGCCAGCAGCTTGGCCGGGAGATACAATGAGCAGTTCTTC. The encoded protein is CASSLAGRYNEQFF.

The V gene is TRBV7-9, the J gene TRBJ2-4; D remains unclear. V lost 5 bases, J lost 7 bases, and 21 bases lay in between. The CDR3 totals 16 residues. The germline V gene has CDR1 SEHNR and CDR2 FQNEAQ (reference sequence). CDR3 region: CASSRQSTRQSNIQYF. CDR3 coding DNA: TGTGCCAGCAGCCGTCAGTCGACTCGTCAGTCCAACATTCAGTACTTC.

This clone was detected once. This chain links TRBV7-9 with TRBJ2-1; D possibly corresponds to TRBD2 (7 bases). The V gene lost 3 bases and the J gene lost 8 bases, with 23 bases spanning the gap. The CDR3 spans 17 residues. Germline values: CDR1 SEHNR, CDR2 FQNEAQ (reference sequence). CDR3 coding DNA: TGTGCCAGCAGCTTCGGGGGGCGCGCCCCACAGTCGCATGAGCAGTTCTTC. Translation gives CASSFGGRAPQSHEQFF.

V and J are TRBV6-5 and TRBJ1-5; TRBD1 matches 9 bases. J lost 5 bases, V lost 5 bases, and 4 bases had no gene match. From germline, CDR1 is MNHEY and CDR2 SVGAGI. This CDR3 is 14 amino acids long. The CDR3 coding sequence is TGTGCCAGCAGTCAGGGACAGGGATATCAGCCCCAGCATTTT. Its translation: CASSQGQGYQPQHF.

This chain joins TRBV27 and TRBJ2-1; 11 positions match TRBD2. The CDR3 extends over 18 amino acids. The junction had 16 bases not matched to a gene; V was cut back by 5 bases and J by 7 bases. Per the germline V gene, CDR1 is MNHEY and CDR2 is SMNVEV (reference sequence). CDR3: CASSTLSISGGAVNEQFF. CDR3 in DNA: TGTGCCAGCAGTACCCTTTCGATTAGCGGGGGGGCTGTTAATGAGCAGTTCTTC.

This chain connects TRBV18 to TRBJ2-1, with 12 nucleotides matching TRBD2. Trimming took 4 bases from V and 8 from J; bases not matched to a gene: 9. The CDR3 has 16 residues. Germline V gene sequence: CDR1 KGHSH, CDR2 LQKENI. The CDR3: CASSRPGLAGFYEQFF. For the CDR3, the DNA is TGTGCCAGCTCACGCCCGGGACTAGCGGGTTTCTATGAGCAGTTCTTC.

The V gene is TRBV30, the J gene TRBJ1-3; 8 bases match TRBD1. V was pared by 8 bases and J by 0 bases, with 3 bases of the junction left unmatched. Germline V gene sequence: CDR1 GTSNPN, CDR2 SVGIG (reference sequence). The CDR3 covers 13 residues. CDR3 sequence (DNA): TGTGCCCGAGGACAGGGCTCTGGAAACACCATATATTTT. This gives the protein CARGQGSGNTIYF. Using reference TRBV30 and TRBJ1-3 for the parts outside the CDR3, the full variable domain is SQTIHQWPATLVQPVGSPLSLECTVEGTSNPNLYWYRQAAGRGLQLLFYSVGIGQISSEVPQNLSASRPQDRQFILSSKKLLLSDSGFYLCARGQGSGNTIYFGEGSWLTVV.

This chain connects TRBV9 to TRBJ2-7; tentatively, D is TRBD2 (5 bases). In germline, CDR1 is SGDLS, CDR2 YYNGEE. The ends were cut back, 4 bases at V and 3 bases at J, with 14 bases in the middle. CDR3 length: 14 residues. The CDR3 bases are TGTGCCAGCAGCCCGGGGATAACTGGCTACGAGCAGTACTTC. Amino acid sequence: CASSPGITGYEQYF.